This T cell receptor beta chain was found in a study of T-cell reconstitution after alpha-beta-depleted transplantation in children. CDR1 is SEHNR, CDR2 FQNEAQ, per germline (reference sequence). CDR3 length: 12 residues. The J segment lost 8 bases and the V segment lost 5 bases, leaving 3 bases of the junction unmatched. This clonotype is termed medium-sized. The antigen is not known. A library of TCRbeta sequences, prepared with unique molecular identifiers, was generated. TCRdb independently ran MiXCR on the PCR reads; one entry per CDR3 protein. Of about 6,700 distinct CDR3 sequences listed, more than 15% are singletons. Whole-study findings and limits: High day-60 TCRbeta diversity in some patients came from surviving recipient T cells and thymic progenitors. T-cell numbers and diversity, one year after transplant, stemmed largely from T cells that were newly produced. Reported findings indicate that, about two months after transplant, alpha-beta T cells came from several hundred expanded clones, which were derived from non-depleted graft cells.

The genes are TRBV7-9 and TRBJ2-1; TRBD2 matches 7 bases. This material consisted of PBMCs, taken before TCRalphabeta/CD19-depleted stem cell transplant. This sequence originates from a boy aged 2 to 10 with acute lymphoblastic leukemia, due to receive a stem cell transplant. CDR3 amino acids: CASSLSGHEQFF. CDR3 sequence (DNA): TGTGCCAGCAGCCTTAGCGGGCATGAGCAGTTCTTC.